Each of the 27 T cell receptor beta chains below was sequenced from the same sample in a study of cytomegalovirus exposure and HLA in healthy donors. A multiplex PCR was run with 60 Vbeta primers and 13 Jbeta primers. Some clones are missing from TCRdb's copy, which holds only in-frame ones; the method was immunoSEQ multiplex PCR. Of around 150,000 clones in the sample, 66% were seen once. The material sequenced was PBMCs. All receptors derive from a human donor in good health.

V usage is TRBV15 and J usage is TRBJ2-7; 9 bases are shared with TRBD1. With 4 bases clipped from V and 7 bases from J, the junction kept 8 bases outside the gene matches. Germline lookup yields CDR1 LNHNV and CDR2 YYDKDF (reference sequence). This CDR3 has 14 residues. The CDR3 DNA reads as TGTGCCACCAGCATCAGGACAGGGGTTCGGGAGCAGTACTTC. Protein product: CATSIRTGVREQYF.

V usage is TRBV19 and J usage is TRBJ1-5, with TRBD1 matching over 8 bases. From germline, CDR1 is LNHDA and CDR2 SQIVND (reference sequence). V lost 1 base and J lost 5; bases outside the gene matches: 7. The CDR3 length is 16 residues. This CDR3 reads CASSIVGRGQDQPQHF. As DNA, the CDR3 is TGTGCCAGTAGTATAGTCGGCAGGGGGCAGGATCAGCCCCAGCATTTT.

This clone was recorded only once. The chain recombines TRBV7-3 with TRBJ2-1; perhaps TRBD1 as D (7 bases). Germline V gene sequence: CDR1 SGHTA, CDR2 FQGTGA. Trimming shortened V by 2 bases and J by 3 bases, and 14 bases separated the two germline ends. CDR3 size: 16 residues. The CDR3 sequence is CASSLGGDSLYNEQFF. Written as DNA, the CDR3 is TGTGCCAGCAGCTTAGGCGGGGACAGCCTCTACAATGAGCAGTTCTTC.

Notes on this clone: Relative to the germline gene, one junction end is altered; a read error may explain this. The J gene is TRBJ2-5, the V gene TRBV7-7, with 13 nucleotides matching TRBD2. The CDR3 is made up of 15 amino acids. The germline gives CDR1 SSHAT, CDR2 FNYEAQ (reference sequence). DNA of the CDR3: TGTGCTAGCAGCTTGGGACTAGCGGGACGGGAGACCCAGTACTTC. Amino acids: CASSLGLAGRETQYF.

This clone has just one count. This chain uses TRBV9 with TRBJ2-7, with D perhaps TRBD1 (5 bases). CDR3 length: 15 amino acids. V lost 1 base, J lost 1 base, and 12 bases lay in between. CDR1 and CDR2 (germline): SGDLS, YYNGEE. Here the CDR3 reads CASSVSWGRSYEQYF. CDR3 nucleotide sequence: TGTGCCAGCAGCGTAAGCTGGGGCAGATCCTACGAGCAGTACTTC.

The genes are TRBV7-9 and TRBJ2-5; 9 bases align to TRBD1. Trimming took 5 bases from V and 4 from J; bases not matched to a gene: 8. Germline V gives CDR1 SEHNR, CDR2 FQNEAQ (reference sequence). The CDR3 is 15 amino acids. The CDR3 region is CASSETGGSLETQYF. The CDR3 nucleotides read TGTGCCAGCAGCGAAACAGGGGGCTCGTTAGAGACCCAGTACTTC.

The chain uses TRBV7-9 and TRBJ2-7, with D possibly matching TRBD2 (7 bases). This CDR3 has 16 amino acids. Deletions cut 1 base from V and 2 bases from J, with 15 bases between. Germline V gene sequence: CDR1 SEHNR, CDR2 FQNEAQ (reference sequence). The CDR3, as DNA: TGTGCCAGCAGCTTAGGGACGGCGGGGGCCCCCTACGAGCAGTACTTC. Encoded protein: CASSLGTAGAPYEQYF.

This clone was seen a few times. J is TRBJ1-2 and V is TRBV21-1. TRBV21-1 is noted as a pseudogene. CDR3 length equals 16 residues. The CDR3 region has the DNA TGTGCCAGCAGCAATGGACACGGGGGAGGGCACTATGGCTACACCTTC. Translated, it gives CASSNGHGGGHYGYTF.

This clone showed up just a few times. V is TRBV7-2 and J is TRBJ2-1, with TRBD2 matching over 9 bases. This CDR3 has 15 amino acids. The V and J ends lost 1 base and 6 bases, in that order; junction bases with no gene match: 4. The V gene's germline CDR1 is SGHTA and CDR2 FQGNSA. CDR3 DNA sequence: TGTGCCAGCAGCTTAGGAGCGGGAGGACCCAATGAGCAGTTCTTC. Amino acids: CASSLGAGGPNEQFF.

The chain recombines TRBV9 with TRBJ2-3, with TRBD1 matching 10 bases. Trimming took 4 bases from V and 6 from J; bases not matched to a gene: 5. CDR1 SGDLS and CDR2 YYNGEE come from the germline V gene. This CDR3 comprises 14 residues. The CDR3 DNA reads TGTGCCAGCAGCCCGGGACAGGGGTTGGATACGCAGTATTTT. It encodes CASSPGQGLDTQYF.

Here the CDR3 reads CASREWGSGEKLFF. CDR3 nucleotide sequence: TGTGCCAGCAGGGAGTGGGGCAGCGGGGAAAAACTGTTTTTT. V usage is TRBV27 and J usage is TRBJ1-4, with a weak D call TRBD1 (5 bases). The CDR3 is made up of 14 amino acids. Germline assignment: CDR1 MNHEY and CDR2 SMNVEV (reference sequence). V lost 6 bases and J lost 8, with 16 bases in between.

The CDR3 loop is CASGPGTSHSYNEQFF. CDR3 bases: TGTGCTAGTGGTCCCGGGACTTCTCACTCCTACAATGAGCAGTTCTTC. This chain joins TRBV12-5 and TRBJ2-1; D perhaps matches TRBD2 (6 bases). Trimming took 5 bases from V and 0 from J, leaving 14 bases between them. The germline gives CDR1 LGHNT, CDR2 FRNRAP. The CDR3 has 16 residues.

Here the CDR3 DNA reads TGTGCCAGCAGCCCCCCCGGACAGACCTACGAGCAGTACTTC. Its translation is CASSPPGQTYEQYF. The chain carries TRBV5-6 and TRBJ2-7, with D possibly TRBD1 on 6 matching bases. The CDR3 loop spans 14 amino acids. Germline V lookup: CDR1 SGHDT, CDR2 YYEEEE. V was clipped by 4 bases and J by 2 bases, with 13 bases between them.

CDR3 in DNA: TGTGCCAGCAGCTTTGGGGGCTCAACTAATGAAAAACTGTTTTTT. It yields the protein CASSFGGSTNEKLFF. This rearrangement joins TRBV7-9 to TRBJ1-4; D perhaps matches TRBD1 (6 bases). V lost 3 bases and J 0 bases, leaving 8 bases between the germline ends. Looked up from germline, CDR1 is SEHNR and CDR2 is FQNEAQ (reference sequence). CDR3 length equals 15 residues.

The chain joins TRBV6-4 to TRBJ2-7, with 7 bases fitting TRBD1. The germline V gene has CDR1 MRHNA and CDR2 SNTAGT. Germline trimming cut 7 bases from V and 3 bases from J; bases unmatched to any gene: 3. This CDR3 region has 12 residues. The CDR3 DNA reads as TGTGCCAGCACCACAGGGGACTACGAGCAGTACTTC. It encodes CASTTGDYEQYF.

The rearrangement uses TRBV7-2 and TRBJ2-5; no clear D. Germline CDR1 is SGHTA and CDR2 is FQGNSA. The V and J ends lost 5 bases and 1 base respectively, with 11 bases between them. This CDR3 is built from 14 residues. As DNA, the CDR3 is TGTGCCAGCAGCCGGGTTGGATCCCAAGAGACCCAGTACTTC. This codes for CASSRVGSQETQYF.

The rearrangement links TRBV29-1 to TRBJ2-1, with D maybe TRBD2 (5 bases). The CDR3 has 11 residues. The germline V gene has CDR1 SQVTM and CDR2 ANQGSEA. Trimming left V 4 bases short and J 9 bases short, with 10 bases between. CDR3 sequence: CSVGLAVEQFF. The CDR3 nucleotides read TGCAGCGTTGGGCTAGCCGTTGAGCAGTTCTTC.

V is TRBV2 and J is TRBJ1-2; D gene unclear. This CDR3 region has 12 residues. In germline, CDR1 is SNHLY, CDR2 FYNNEI. CDR3 in DNA: TGTGCTTCAAACCGAGTGAACTATGGCTACACCTTC. Encoded protein: CASNRVNYGYTF.

This clone was recorded a few times. The chain employs TRBV25-1 and TRBJ1-4; D unclear. Between the trimmed V and J ends, which lost 1 base and 8 bases, there was a span of 20 bases. This CDR3 region has 17 residues. Germline V gene data show CDR1 as MGHDK and CDR2 as SYGVNS. CDR3 DNA sequence: TGTGCCAGCAGTGAATGGTCCCAAGCGGACTTACCCGAAAAACTGTTTTTT. This sequence encodes CASSEWSQADLPEKLFF.

V usage is TRBV7-2 and J usage is TRBJ2-7; 11 positions agree with TRBD2. CDR3 length equals 17 residues. CDR1 SGHTA and CDR2 FQGNSA come from the germline V gene. V trimming: 2 bases; J trimming: 0 bases; junction bases outside the gene matches: 6. The CDR3 DNA reads TGTGCCAGCAGCTTATTTCTTAGCGGGAGGGACTCCTACGAGCAGTACTTC. Its translation: CASSLFLSGRDSYEQYF.

The chain is built from TRBV4-1 and TRBJ2-1; 9 nucleotides match TRBD1. CDR3 length equals 17 residues. Germline loops: CDR1 MGHRA, CDR2 YSYEKL. V lost 4 bases, J lost 1 base, and 8 bases stayed unmatched. CDR3 residues: CASSPHGTGHSYNEQFF. CDR3 nucleotide sequence: TGCGCCAGCAGCCCACACGGGACAGGGCATTCCTACAATGAGCAGTTCTTC.

The chain combines TRBV6-5 with TRBJ2-3; D is unresolved. The CDR3 runs to 12 residues. Trimming shortened V by 5 bases and J by 1 base, and 4 bases separated the two germline ends. Germline V CDR1 and CDR2: MNHEY, SVGAGI. CDR3 coding DNA: TGTGCCAGCAGTGAGGGCACAGATACGCAGTATTTT. The encoded protein is CASSEGTDTQYF.

The rearrangement joins TRBV18 to TRBJ2-2; 14 nucleotides agree with TRBD2. Germline V gene data show CDR1 as KGHSH and CDR2 as LQKENI. The CDR3 runs 17 residues. The V gene end was trimmed by 3 bases and the J gene end by 0 bases; junction bases not matched to a gene: 0. The CDR3 spells CASSPGLAGANTGELFF. For the CDR3, the DNA is TGTGCCAGCTCACCGGGACTAGCGGGGGCGAACACCGGGGAGCTGTTTTTT.

CDR3 DNA sequence: TGTGCCAGCAGCGCATCGGCCGGGAACTATGGCTACACCTTC. This codes for CASSASAGNYGYTF. J is TRBJ1-2 and V is TRBV7-3; D gene uncertain. The V end lost 5 bases, the J end lost 2 bases, and 12 bases lay between the germline ends. The CDR3 totals 14 residues. The V gene's germline CDR1 is SGHTA and CDR2 FQGTGA.

This clone came up a few times. The V gene is TRBV2, the J gene TRBJ2-5, with TRBD1 matching 7 bases. There are 16 residues in the CDR3. Unmatched junction bases numbered 11, after V lost 7 bases and J lost 0 bases. Germline V lookup: CDR1 SNHLY, CDR2 FYNNEI. In nucleotides, the CDR3 is TGTGCCAGCAACAGGGGTTGGAGACTGAACCAAGAGACCCAGTACTTC. It codes for CASNRGWRLNQETQYF.

The gene calls are TRBV18 and TRBJ2-1, with no clear D. The germline V gene has CDR1 KGHSH and CDR2 LQKENI. This CDR3 contains 15 residues. V gave up 6 bases and J gave up 3 bases, with 15 bases separating them. The CDR3 sequence is CASSAEDKDYNEQFF. The CDR3, as DNA: TGTGCCAGCTCGGCCGAAGACAAGGACTACAATGAGCAGTTCTTC.

The chain uses TRBV2 and TRBJ2-5, with TRBD1 matching 9 bases. Looked up from germline, CDR1 is SNHLY and CDR2 is FYNNEI. The trim removed 4 bases at V and 4 bases at J, leaving 4 bases unmatched. The CDR3 has 14 residues. The CDR3 region is CASSVETGGETQYF. DNA of the CDR3: TGTGCCAGCAGTGTTGAGACAGGGGGAGAGACCCAGTACTTC.